A single sample gave rise to the 22 T cell receptor beta chains below, sequenced in a study of T-cell memory formation after mild COVID-19. TCRdb recomputed calls from the 5' RACE reads with MiXCR, one row per CDR3 protein. The sample includes around 150,000 distinct CDR3 sequences, about 9.9% seen only once; the top ten take approximately 3.8%. Source material: PBMCs or a T cell subset sorted from them (not recorded which). These receptors were taken from a man between 18 and 29 years old who had mild COVID-19 (a few samples of this study predate the infection). Cell type and time point are not known.

This clonotype was detected a few times. This rearrangement joins TRBV19 to TRBJ1-5; D may be TRBD1 (6 bases). Germline V gene sequence: CDR1 LNHDA, CDR2 SQIVND (reference sequence). This CDR3 comprises 12 residues. Deletions cut 5 bases from V and 15 bases from J, with 17 bases between. The CDR3 is CASSSPGAVRHF. The CDR3 DNA is TGTGCCAGTAGTTCCCCAGGGGCCGTAAGGCATTTT.

The table lists this clonotype with many counts. The chain joins TRBV9 to TRBJ2-3, with D unclear. Per the germline V gene, CDR1 is SGDLS and CDR2 is YYNGEE. V lost 0 bases, J lost 4 bases, and 3 bases lay in between. CDR3 length equals 12 residues. The CDR3 region is CASSVDADTQYF. As DNA, the CDR3 is TGTGCCAGCAGCGTAGACGCAGATACGCAGTATTTT.

This clonotype was detected a few times. J is TRBJ1-2 and V is TRBV7-8; tentatively, D is TRBD1 (6 bases). Germline V gives CDR1 SGHVS, CDR2 FQNEAQ. Trimming took 3 bases from V and 1 from J, leaving 12 bases between them. The CDR3 totals 15 residues. CDR3 in amino acids: CASSLGGSNNYGYTF. CDR3 DNA sequence: TGTGCCAGCAGCTTGGGGGGCTCCAATAACTATGGCTACACCTTC.

This clonotype was found a few times. This rearrangement joins TRBV19 to TRBJ1-5; weak D call: TRBD1 (6 bases). CDR1 and CDR2 from the germline V gene are LNHDA and SQIVND (reference sequence). This CDR3 comprises 15 residues. V was shortened by 5 bases and J by 3 bases, with 14 bases between the two germline ends. The CDR3 DNA sequence: TGTGCCAGTAGTCCTAGACAGGCCTACAATCAGCCCCAGCATTTT. Residues: CASSPRQAYNQPQHF.

The V call is TRBV5-1, the J call TRBJ2-7, with a tentative D call TRBD2 (5 bases). V gave up 4 bases and J gave up 7 bases, with 15 bases separating them. Looked up from germline, CDR1 is SGHRS and CDR2 is YFSETQ. This CDR3 has 13 amino acids. CDR3: CASSQDRDGEQYF. CDR3 nucleotide sequence: TGCGCCAGCAGCCAGGACCGGGATGGGGAGCAGTACTTC.

This clonotype was counted only a few times. The CDR3 protein is CASSPGSQSYEQYF. CDR3 nucleotide sequence: TGTGCCAGCTCACCAGGGAGTCAGTCCTACGAGCAGTACTTC. J is TRBJ2-7 and V is TRBV18; D is possibly TRBD2 (5 bases). The V end lost 2 bases, the J end lost 1 base, and 9 bases lay between the germline ends. Per the germline V gene, CDR1 is KGHSH and CDR2 is LQKENI. This CDR3 has 14 amino acids.

This clonotype occurred a few times. The CDR3 DNA is TGTGCCAGCAGGCTGGGACAGGGCAATCAGCCCCAGCATTTT. It is translated as CASRLGQGNQPQHF. V and J are TRBV12-3 or TRBV12-4 and TRBJ1-5; TRBD1 aligns across 8 bases. With V trimmed by 6 bases and J by 2 bases, 3 bases remained unmatched. The CDR3 loop spans 14 amino acids.

This rearrangement joins TRBV7-9 to TRBJ2-1; possible D gene TRBD1, 6 bases. The germline V gene has CDR1 SEHNR and CDR2 FQNEAQ (reference sequence). The CDR3 is made up of 12 amino acids. The V end was cut by 5 bases, the J end by 4 bases, with 6 bases between. The CDR3 nucleotides are TGTGCCAGCAGCGGGACATACAATGAGCAGTTCTTC. This gives the protein CASSGTYNEQFF.

This clonotype appeared many times. This sequence joins TRBV4-3 and TRBJ2-3; D is possibly TRBD2 (6 bases). Germline CDR1 is LGHNA and CDR2 is YSLEER. The CDR3 extends over 16 amino acids. V was clipped by 4 bases and J by 5 bases, with 19 bases between them. The CDR3 nucleotides are TGCGCCAGCAGCCGGGCAGGGAGGACCTCGGGAGATACGCAGTATTTT. It yields the protein CASSRAGRTSGDTQYF.

This clonotype was detected a few times. This chain links TRBV12-3 or TRBV12-4 with TRBJ2-5; the D is unclear. The CDR3 covers 12 residues. The germline V and J ends were trimmed by 3 bases and 3 bases, with 5 bases remaining between them. The CDR3 here is CASSFLEETQYF. CDR3 coding DNA: TGTGCCAGCAGTTTTTTGGAAGAGACCCAGTACTTC.

This clonotype came up a few times. Written as DNA, the CDR3 is TGCGCCAGCAGCTTGAAAGCAGATACGCAGTATTTT. Translated, it gives CASSLKADTQYF. The V call is TRBV5-1, the J call TRBJ2-3; no clear D. V lost 1 base to trimming and J lost 4 bases, with 4 bases between them. Germline values: CDR1 SGHRS, CDR2 YFSETQ. CDR3 length equals 12 residues. The full variable domain, rest sourced from reference TRBV5-1 and TRBJ2-3, is KAGVTQTPRYLIKTRGQQVTLSCSPISGHRSVSWYQQTPGQGLQFLFEYFSETQRNKGNFPGRFSGRQFSNSRSEMNVSTLELGDSALYLCASSLKADTQYFGPGTRLTVL.

This clonotype was detected only a few times. J is TRBJ2-7 and V is TRBV4-3, with 10 bases lining up with TRBD2. The CDR3 length is 19 residues. Germline V gene sequence: CDR1 LGHNA, CDR2 YSLEER. The V segment lost 0 bases and the J segment 7 bases; nucleotides outside the gene matches: 18. The CDR3 here is CASSQDLGGTSDMPTEQYF. The CDR3 DNA sequence: TGCGCCAGCAGCCAAGATTTGGGGGGGACTAGCGACATGCCTACGGAGCAGTACTTC.

The V and J genes are TRBV3-1 and TRBJ2-3; 8 bases align to TRBD2. V lost 3 bases, J lost 3 bases, and 14 bases stayed unmatched. CDR1 and CDR2 (germline): LGHDT, YNNKEL (reference sequence). The CDR3 is 18 amino acids. The CDR3 loop reads CASSQSSGGSFGTDTQYF. The CDR3 coding sequence is TGTGCCAGCAGCCAGTCCAGCGGGGGATCTTTTGGGACAGATACGCAGTATTTT.

This clonotype was seen many times. The chain is built from TRBV5-1 and TRBJ2-1; 12 bases are shared with TRBD2. V lost 3 bases, J lost 6 bases, and 4 bases stayed unmatched. The CDR3 sequence is 15 residues long. Looked up from germline, CDR1 is SGHRS and CDR2 is YFSETQ. The CDR3, as DNA: TGCGCCAGCAGCTACCTAGCGGGGGGGCCCAATGAGCAGTTCTTC. This translates into CASSYLAGGPNEQFF.

A few counts support this clonotype. The chain combines TRBV20-1 with TRBJ2-7, with 9 positions matching TRBD1. This CDR3 is built from 13 residues. V lost 6 bases to trimming and J lost 5 bases; unmatched junction nucleotides: 8. In germline, CDR1 is DFQATT, CDR2 SNEGSKA (reference sequence). CDR3 sequence (DNA): TGCAGTGCAAAAGGGACAGGGAACCACGAGCAGTACTTC. It specifies CSAKGTGNHEQYF.

This clonotype turned up a few times. The V gene is TRBV6-2 or TRBV6-3, the J gene TRBJ1-4; D possibly corresponds to TRBD1 (6 bases). CDR3 length: 16 residues. V dropped 5 bases and J dropped 7 bases, with 20 bases sitting between them. CDR1 is MNHEY, CDR2 SVGEGT, per germline. Written as DNA, the CDR3 is TGTGCCAGCAGTCCAAGACGTCGGACAGCACCTGAAAAACTGTTTTTT. As protein: CASSPRRRTAPEKLFF.

This chain joins TRBV19 and TRBJ2-3; D is unclear. The CDR3 runs to 13 residues. Trimming cost V 4 bases and J 2 bases, with 7 bases left between them. Germline lookup yields CDR1 LNHDA and CDR2 SQIVND (reference sequence). Written as DNA, the CDR3 is TGTGCCAGTAGTAGGGAATTCACAGATACGCAGTATTTT. It is translated as CASSREFTDTQYF. Combining the CDR3 with reference TRBV19 and TRBJ2-3 gives the whole variable domain DGGITQSPKYLFRKEGQNVTLSCEQNLNHDAMYWYRQDPGQGLRLIYYSQIVNDFQKGDIAEGYSVSREKKESFPLTVTSAQKNPTAFYLCASSREFTDTQYFGPGTRLTVL.

This clonotype has a handful of counts. The J gene is TRBJ2-2, the V gene TRBV12-3 or TRBV12-4; D tentatively fits TRBD1 or TRBD2 (5 bases each). This CDR3 is built from 12 residues. The CDR3 region is CAGERITGELFF. In nucleotides, the CDR3 is TGTGCGGGGGAAAGAATCACCGGGGAGCTGTTTTTT.

This chain joins TRBV6-2 or TRBV6-3 and TRBJ2-7, with D possibly TRBD2 on 6 matching bases. Looked up from germline, CDR1 is MNHEY and CDR2 is SVGEGT. V was trimmed by 5 bases and J by 3 bases, leaving 14 bases between them. The CDR3 is 14 residues long. The CDR3 loop reads CASSNRDWFYEQYV. Here the CDR3 DNA reads TGTGCCAGCAGTAACCGGGACTGGTTCTACGAGCAGTACGTC.

This clonotype was observed a handful of times. The chain recombines TRBV7-3 with TRBJ2-1; D unclear. The CDR3 has 17 residues. Trimming stripped 4 bases from V and 0 bases from J, with 16 bases between. Germline V gene sequence: CDR1 SGHTA, CDR2 FQGTGA. CDR3 sequence (DNA): TGTGCCAGCAGCTCATCGGTTGGCCACCACTCCTACAATGAGCAGTTCTTC. It yields the protein CASSSSVGHHSYNEQFF.

This chain connects TRBV12-3 or TRBV12-4 to TRBJ1-6; D ambiguous. The CDR3 is 18 residues long. V shed 7 bases and J shed 0 bases, with 19 bases lying between them. The chain's CDR3 is CASTFRPRLVSYNSPLHF. The CDR3, as DNA: TGTGCCAGCACCTTCCGACCCCGGTTAGTCTCCTATAATTCACCCCTCCACTTT.

The CDR3 is CASSLYRGRGSEQFF. For the CDR3, the DNA is TGTGCCAGCAGTTTGTACAGGGGGCGCGGGAGTGAGCAGTTCTTC. This rearrangement joins TRBV27 to TRBJ2-1, with 9 bases fitting TRBD1. V dropped 3 bases and J dropped 9; count of bases not matched to a gene: 9. Germline V gene lookup returns CDR1 MNHEY and CDR2 SMNVEV (reference sequence). The CDR3 sequence is 15 residues long.